This entry lists 19 T cell receptor beta chains sequenced from one sample in a study of T cell responses to AZD1222 COVID-19 vaccine. TCRdb's table, derived via immunoSEQ multiplex PCR, lists solely in-frame clones and lacks some. Of 150,000 to 200,000 clones in the sample, roughly nine tenths were seen once. The source was peripheral blood, collected on day 0 of AZD1222 vaccination. The receptors stem from an adult in good health.

The J gene is TRBJ2-7, the V gene TRBV7-3, with D possibly TRBD1 on 6 matching bases. The CDR3 has 14 amino acids. Trimming shortened V by 0 bases and J by 1 base, and 7 bases separated the two germline ends. Germline CDR1 reads SGHTA; CDR2 reads FQGTGA. CDR3 sequence: CASSLTGASYEQYF. DNA for the CDR3: TGTGCCAGCAGCTTAACGGGGGCGTCCTACGAGCAGTACTTC.

The V gene is TRBV28, the J gene TRBJ2-7, with 8 bases identical to TRBD1. V lost 2 bases and J lost 4; bases outside the gene matches: 1. The CDR3 extends over 13 amino acids. The germline V gene encodes CDR1 MDHEN and CDR2 SYDVKM. CDR3 nucleotide sequence: TGTGCCAGCAGTTTAAGACAGGGGTACGAGCAGTACTTC. Protein product: CASSLRQGYEQYF. Full variable domain (missing parts from reference TRBV28 and TRBJ2-7): DVKVTQSSRYLVKRTGEKVFLECVQDMDHENMFWYRQDPGLGLRLIYFSYDVKMKEKGDIPEGYSVSREKKERFSLILESASTNQTSMYLCASSLRQGYEQYFGPGTRLTVT.

This chain connects TRBV29-1 to TRBJ2-7, with 9 bases lining up with TRBD2. In germline, CDR1 is SQVTM, CDR2 ANQGSEA. Germline trimming cut 7 bases from V and 2 bases from J; bases unmatched to any gene: 9. This CDR3 comprises 14 residues. The CDR3 DNA is TGCAGCGCCGTCGGGGCGGGAGGGCCCTACGAGCAGTACTTC. Its translation is CSAVGAGGPYEQYF.

The chain is built from TRBV2 and TRBJ2-5; TRBD2 agrees at 12 bases. J gave up 2 bases and V 8 bases, and 3 bases lay outside the gene matches. CDR1 is SNHLY, CDR2 FYNNEI, per germline. The CDR3 covers 14 residues. CDR3 in DNA: TGTGCCAGCGGCGGACTAGCGGGACAAGAGACCCAGTACTTC. Its protein product is CASGGLAGQETQYF. Full variable domain (missing parts from reference TRBV2 and TRBJ2-5): EPEVTQTPSHQVTQMGQEVILRCVPISNHLYFYWYRQILGQKVEFLVSFYNNEISEKSEIFDDQFSVERPDGSNFTLKIRSTKLEDSAMYFCASGGLAGQETQYFGPGTRLLVL.

The chain links TRBV5-1 to TRBJ1-1, with D maybe TRBD1 (5 bases). The ends were cut back, 0 bases at V and 5 bases at J, with 17 bases in the middle. CDR3 length: 16 amino acids. CDR1 is SGHRS and CDR2 is YFSETQ in the germline V gene. CDR3 coding DNA: TGCGCCAGCAGCTTGGCAGCAGGGAATAGGGGAACTGAAGCTTTCTTT. Its translation: CASSLAAGNRGTEAFF.

The rearrangement joins TRBV19 to TRBJ2-7, with unresolved D. V was shortened by 4 bases and J by 4 bases, with 11 bases between the two germline ends. The germline V gene has CDR1 LNHDA and CDR2 SQIVND (reference sequence). This CDR3 has 13 residues. Here the CDR3 reads CASSSPPSYEQYF. DNA for the CDR3: TGTGCCAGTAGTAGCCCTCCCTCGTACGAGCAGTACTTC. Variable domain in full (rest from reference TRBV19 and TRBJ2-7): DGGITQSPKYLFRKEGQNVTLSCEQNLNHDAMYWYRQDPGQGLRLIYYSQIVNDFQKGDIAEGYSVSREKKESFPLTVTSAQKNPTAFYLCASSSPPSYEQYFGPGTRLTVT.

The V and J genes are TRBV18 and TRBJ2-2; D is perhaps TRBD1 (5 bases). The CDR3 has 15 amino acids. The germline V gene has CDR1 KGHSH and CDR2 LQKENI. The V gene lost 5 bases and the J gene lost 6 bases, with 16 bases spanning the gap. The DNA of the CDR3 is TGTGCCAGCTCATCTCGAACGGGCAGGGCCGGGGAGCTGTTTTTT. Translation gives CASSSRTGRAGELFF.

This chain joins TRBV4-1 and TRBJ2-1; tentatively, D is TRBD2 (6 bases). V lost 5 bases to trimming and J lost 10 bases, with 18 bases between them. CDR1 is MGHRA, CDR2 YSYEKL, per germline. This CDR3 has 14 residues. The CDR3 nucleotides are TGCGCCAGCAGCTCCGGACTATCTGCCGGCGAGCAGTTCTTC. Translation gives CASSSGLSAGEQFF.

The rearrangement uses TRBV12-3 or TRBV12-4 and TRBJ1-4; D call uncertain. The CDR3 consists of 12 residues. V lost 7 bases to trimming and J lost 8 bases, with 11 bases between them. This CDR3 reads CASIGRGEKLFF. CDR3 sequence (DNA): TGTGCCAGCATTGGTCGAGGGGAAAAACTGTTTTTT.

The J gene is TRBJ1-2, the V gene TRBV5-1; D call uncertain. CDR1 and CDR2 from the germline V gene are SGHRS and YFSETQ. This CDR3 is 15 amino acids long. V gave up 0 bases and J gave up 8 bases, with 17 bases separating them. CDR3 amino acids: CASSLGSGSVLGYTF. The CDR3 DNA sequence: TGCGCCAGCAGCTTGGGTTCAGGTTCTGTTTTAGGCTACACCTTC.

J is TRBJ2-5 and V is TRBV10-3; D is unresolved. The CDR3 runs 13 residues. Germline assignment: CDR1 ENHRY and CDR2 SYGVKD. Trimming removed 6 bases from V and 6 bases from J, with 14 bases in between. CDR3 nucleotides: TGTGCCATCAGAGGACCCGAGGAGAAGACCCAGTACTTC. It translates to CAIRGPEEKTQYF.

The chain links TRBV4-2 to TRBJ1-5, with 9 nucleotides matching TRBD1. CDR1 LGHNA and CDR2 YNFKEQ come from the germline V gene. J gave up 3 bases and V 4 bases, and 4 bases lay outside the gene matches. The CDR3 contains 15 residues. CDR3 sequence: CASSPRDRDNQPQHF. The CDR3 nucleotides are TGTGCCAGCAGCCCGAGGGACAGGGACAATCAGCCCCAGCATTTT.

The table lists this clone with a count of one. The chain links TRBV20-1 to TRBJ2-2, with D possibly TRBD2 on 7 matching bases. There are 15 residues in the CDR3. Per germline, CDR1 DFQATT and CDR2 SNEGSKA (reference sequence). Trimming pared 3 bases from V and 2 bases from J, leaving 13 bases between. This chain's CDR3 is CSASKGGSNTGELFF. The CDR3 DNA follows: TGCAGTGCTAGTAAGGGGGGGTCAAACACCGGGGAGCTGTTTTTT.

The V and J genes are TRBV19 and TRBJ2-5, with TRBD1 matching over 7 bases. Germline V gene data show CDR1 as LNHDA and CDR2 as SQIVND (reference sequence). The CDR3 is made up of 15 amino acids. The V segment lost 2 bases and the J segment 3 bases; nucleotides outside the gene matches: 6. The CDR3 nucleotides read TGTGCCAGTAGTATAACCGGGACAGCTAAAGAGACCCAGTACTTC. It is translated as CASSITGTAKETQYF.

The chain carries TRBV5-8 and TRBJ2-4; D gene ambiguous. The length of the CDR3 is 16 residues. Between the trimmed V and J ends, which lost 8 bases and 0 bases, there was a span of 18 bases. CDR1 and CDR2 (germline): SGHTS, YDEGEE. Here the CDR3 DNA reads TGTGCCAGTTACCCGATGGACCGACTAGCCAAAAACATTCAGTACTTC. It is translated as CASYPMDRLAKNIQYF.

This clone was found once. The chain links TRBV6-5 to TRBJ1-1; D not resolved. CDR3 size: 14 residues. V was trimmed by 5 bases and J by 1 base, leaving 11 bases between them. From germline, CDR1 is MNHEY and CDR2 SVGAGI. CDR3: CASSRLSGNTEAFF. The CDR3 DNA reads as TGTGCCAGCAGTCGTCTCTCGGGGAACACTGAAGCTTTCTTT.

V gene TRBV6-5 combines with J gene TRBJ2-7, with D maybe TRBD1 (6 bases). With 6 bases removed from V and 1 base from J, the gap between germline ends came to 16 bases. The CDR3 has 15 amino acids. Per germline, CDR1 MNHEY and CDR2 SVGAGI. CDR3 loop: CASSPQGGQSYEQYF. In DNA, the CDR3 is TGTGCCAGCAGCCCACAGGGTGGCCAATCCTACGAGCAGTACTTC.

This clone showed up just once. This chain links TRBV28 with TRBJ2-7, with a possible D match to TRBD2 (7 bases). V shed 5 bases and J shed 0 bases, with 14 bases lying between them. This CDR3 has 15 residues. CDR1 is MDHEN, CDR2 SYDVKM, per germline. The CDR3 spells CASSGSGGLSYEQYF. The CDR3 region has the DNA TGTGCCAGCAGTGGCTCCGGGGGGCTCTCCTACGAGCAGTACTTC.

The chain employs TRBV7-8 and TRBJ2-5, with D tentatively TRBD1 (5 bases). Germline CDR1 reads SGHVS; CDR2 reads FQNEAQ. CDR3 length equals 14 residues. V lost 1 base and J 4 bases, leaving 10 bases between the germline ends. CDR3 amino acids: CASSLGGRAETQYF. In DNA form, the CDR3 reads TGTGCCAGCAGCTTAGGGGGCAGGGCAGAGACCCAGTACTTC.